This TCR beta chain was recovered during a study of T-cell memory formation after mild COVID-19. Overall study context: Largely, TCR clusters stayed within a single donor.

The V end lost 0 bases, the J end lost 4 bases, and 10 bases lay between the germline ends. Germline loops: CDR1 LGHNA, CDR2 YNFKEQ. The CDR3 is 15 residues long. Researchers used 5'RACE with constant-segment primers to make TCR alpha and TCR beta cDNA libraries that carry sample barcodes and UMIs. MiXCR, applied by TCRdb to the 5' RACE reads, yields one record per CDR3 protein. Of more than 250,000 distinct CDR3 sequences detected, 16% appear once; the ten largest clones hold about a fifth. Only a few counts were recorded for this clonotype. This sequence originates from a man younger than 35 who had mild COVID-19 (a few samples of this study predate the infection). Cell type and time point are not known. The V gene is TRBV4-2, the J gene TRBJ1-5; tentatively, D is TRBD1 (6 bases). The sample comprised PBMCs or a T cell subset sorted from them (not recorded which). The CDR3 spells CASSQDQGGNQPQHF. The DNA of the CDR3 is TGTGCCAGCAGCCAAGATCAAGGGGGAAATCAGCCCCAGCATTTT.